This TCR beta chain came from a study of blood T cell repertoires in COVID-19. V dropped 6 bases and J dropped 4; count of bases not matched to a gene: 4. Germline CDR1 and CDR2: MNHEY and SVGAGI. CDR3 length: 13 amino acids. Assay: immunoSEQ multiplex PCR; the TCRdb copy retains only in-frame clones and omits some. The table has 150,000 to 200,000 clones, around 81% seen once; the top ten hold 0.9% to 0.95%. What was sequenced was peripheral blood. This sequence joins TRBV6-5 and TRBJ1-2; 8 bases agree with TRBD1. This TCR was recovered from a man aged 55 to 70 with COVID-19, enrolled during active disease. CDR3 DNA sequence: TGTGCCAGCAGCATACAGGGGGTCTATGGCTACACCTTC. This translates into CASSIQGVYGYTF.